One sample yielded the 15 T cell receptor beta chains listed below, sequenced in a study of T cell responses to AZD1222 COVID-19 vaccine. The assay was immunoSEQ multiplex PCR, and TCRdb's table has in-frame clones only and misses some. Found here are approximately 300,000 clones, almost 95% of them singletons; the top ten hold less than 0.6%. The source material was peripheral blood, sampled 28 days after the second AZD1222 dose. Receptors were obtained from an adult who received the AZD1222 COVID-19 vaccine.

The sample holds a few counts of this clone. CDR3 amino acids: CASSPWGNTGELFF. The CDR3 DNA follows: TGTGCCAGCTCACCCTGGGGGAACACCGGGGAGCTGTTTTTT. The chain combines TRBV18 with TRBJ2-2; D gene ambiguous. V shed 3 bases and J shed 1 base, with 6 bases lying between them. Germline assignment: CDR1 KGHSH and CDR2 LQKENI. The CDR3 has 14 amino acids.

The count of this clone is one. This chain connects TRBV5-1 to TRBJ2-7; D may be TRBD1 (6 bases). This CDR3 is 14 amino acids long. Germline CDR1 is SGHRS and CDR2 is YFSETQ. Trimming removed 0 bases at V and 2 bases at J, with 9 bases between. The CDR3 reads CASSLVRGTYEQYF. In DNA form, the CDR3 reads TGCGCCAGCAGCTTGGTTAGGGGGACCTACGAGCAGTACTTC.

This clone was detected only once. The V call is TRBV19, the J call TRBJ1-2; a weak D match, TRBD1 (5 bases). The CDR3 has 17 residues. The V and J ends lost 5 bases and 3 bases respectively, with 22 bases between them. Per germline, CDR1 LNHDA and CDR2 SQIVND (reference sequence). This chain's CDR3 is CASSPVRGFPRDYGYTF. The CDR3 DNA is TGTGCCAGTAGTCCGGTTCGAGGATTCCCCAGGGACTATGGCTACACCTTC.

The chain couples TRBV19 to TRBJ1-4, with no clear D. The V gene lost 2 bases and the J gene lost 1 base, with 5 bases spanning the gap. The CDR3 has 14 amino acids. CDR1 is LNHDA and CDR2 is SQIVND in the germline V gene (reference sequence). In DNA form, the CDR3 reads TGTGCCAGTAGTATAACAGTAACTAATGAAAAACTGTTTTTT. Residues: CASSITVTNEKLFF.

V is TRBV15 and J is TRBJ2-1; D call uncertain. The germline CDR1 and CDR2 sequences are LNHNV and YYDKDF (reference sequence). The CDR3 length is 14 residues. Trimming took off 5 bases at V and 5 bases at J, with 13 bases between the two ends. The CDR3: CATSPRNSDNEQFF. CDR3 nucleotide sequence: TGTGCCACCAGCCCAAGGAACAGTGACAATGAGCAGTTCTTC.

The chain joins TRBV6-2 or TRBV6-3 to TRBJ1-1; D is possibly TRBD1 (5 bases). The CDR3 is made up of 13 amino acids. The germline gives CDR1 MNHEY, CDR2 SVGEGT. The V and J ends lost 5 bases and 1 base respectively, with 8 bases between them. The CDR3 spells CASSPTGNTEAFF. In DNA, the CDR3 is TGTGCCAGCAGTCCAACAGGGAACACTGAAGCTTTCTTT.

J is TRBJ1-2 and V is TRBV12-3 or TRBV12-4; 7 bases line up with TRBD1. The CDR3 totals 13 residues. Unmatched junction bases numbered 3, after V lost 6 bases and J lost 2 bases. CDR3 coding DNA: TGTGCCAGCAGCCGGGACAGCAACTATGGCTACACCTTC. Translated, it gives CASSRDSNYGYTF.

The chain combines TRBV7-9 with TRBJ2-2; no reliable D call. Germline CDR1 is SEHNR and CDR2 is FQNEAQ (reference sequence). Trimming stripped 2 bases from V and 4 bases from J, with 8 bases between. The CDR3 runs 14 residues. CDR3 bases: TGTGCCAGCAGCTTAACGCGCATCACCGGGGAGCTGTTTTTT. Translated, it gives CASSLTRITGELFF.

This chain uses TRBV28 with TRBJ2-5; perhaps D is TRBD1 or TRBD2 (6 bases each). Germline V gives CDR1 MDHEN, CDR2 SYDVKM. V dropped 6 bases and J dropped 5 bases, with 19 bases sitting between them. This CDR3 contains 15 residues. The CDR3 DNA follows: TGTGCCAGCAGCTCGGGAGTACTCAGGGGTGAGACCCAGTACTTC. This encodes CASSSGVLRGETQYF.

The chain links TRBV5-5 to TRBJ1-3; no firm D call. V was pared by 3 bases and J by 0 bases, with 7 bases between. Germline CDR1 SGHKS, CDR2 YYEKEE (reference sequence). The CDR3 sequence is 14 residues long. CDR3 loop: CASSSRISGNTIYF. The CDR3 coding sequence is TGTGCCAGCAGCTCTCGAATCTCTGGAAACACCATATATTTT.

This clone was picked up one time. The CDR3 sequence is CASSSPGGTAGNTIYF. The CDR3 nucleotides are TGTGCCAGCAGCTCCCCCGGCGGGACAGCTGGAAACACCATATATTTT. V usage is TRBV5-5 and J usage is TRBJ1-3, with TRBD1 identical over 7 bases. The V segment lost 3 bases and the J segment 2 bases; nucleotides outside the gene matches: 8. The CDR3 has 16 amino acids. Germline CDR1 is SGHKS and CDR2 is YYEKEE (reference sequence).

The chain has TRBV18 and TRBJ1-5; 7 bases are shared with TRBD1. V lost 5 bases to trimming and J lost 2 bases; unmatched junction nucleotides: 3. This CDR3 comprises 14 residues. From germline, CDR1 is KGHSH and CDR2 LQKENI. CDR3 sequence (DNA): TGTGCCAGCTCAGCCGGACAGGGCAATCAGCCCCAGCATTTT. This gives the protein CASSAGQGNQPQHF.

This chain joins TRBV6-5 and TRBJ1-2; 10 bases match TRBD1. J was trimmed by 7 bases and V by 2 bases; bases with no gene match: 4. Germline CDR1 MNHEY, CDR2 SVGAGI. CDR3 length equals 14 residues. CDR3 in amino acids: CASSYDRGLFGYTF. The CDR3 DNA follows: TGTGCCAGCAGTTACGACAGGGGGCTCTTTGGCTACACCTTC.

The chain employs TRBV7-9 and TRBJ1-4; maybe TRBD1 (6 bases). CDR3 length: 15 amino acids. Trimming took off 5 bases at V and 7 bases at J, with 17 bases between the two ends. Germline V gives CDR1 SEHNR, CDR2 FQNEAQ (reference sequence). CDR3 nucleotide sequence: TGTGCCAGCAGCCCCCGGGGGGGCCCCCTTGAAAAACTGTTTTTT. Protein: CASSPRGGPLEKLFF. Drawing the rest from reference TRBV7-9 and TRBJ1-4, the complete variable domain is DTGVSQNPRHKITKRGQNVTFRCDPISEHNRLYWYRQTLGQGPEFLTYFQNEAQLEKSRLLSDRFSAERPKGSFSTLEIQRTEQGDSAMYLCASSPRGGPLEKLFFGSGTQLSVL.

For this clone: Its ends do not fully match the called genes, so a read error is possible. J is TRBJ1-6 and V is TRBV3-1 (or the pseudogene TRBV3-2); tentatively, D is TRBD1 (6 bases). Per the germline V gene, CDR1 is LGHDT and CDR2 is YNNKEL (reference sequence). The CDR3 is 11 residues long. The CDR3: CASSQDGTSDF. Written as DNA, the CDR3 is TGTGCCAGCAGCCAAGATGGGACATCTGACTTT.